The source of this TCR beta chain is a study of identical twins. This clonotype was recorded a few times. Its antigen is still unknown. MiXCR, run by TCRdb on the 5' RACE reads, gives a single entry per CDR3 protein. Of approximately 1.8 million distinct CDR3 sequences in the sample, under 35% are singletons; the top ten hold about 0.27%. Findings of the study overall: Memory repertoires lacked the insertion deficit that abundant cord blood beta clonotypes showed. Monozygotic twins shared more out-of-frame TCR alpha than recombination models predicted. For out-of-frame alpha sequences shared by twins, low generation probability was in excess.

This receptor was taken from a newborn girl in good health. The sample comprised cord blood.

CDR3: CASSLGSLAGEDTQYF. The CDR3 bases are TGCGCCAGCAGCTTGGGTTCCCTAGCGGGAGAAGATACGCAGTATTTT. The chain couples TRBV5-1 to TRBJ2-3; 10 bases fit TRBD2. The V and J ends lost 0 bases and 5 bases, in that order; junction bases with no gene match: 6. CDR3 length: 16 amino acids. The germline V gene has CDR1 SGHRS and CDR2 YFSETQ.